The 13 T cell receptor beta chains in this list originate from one sample, sequenced in a study of neurological immune-mediated disorders. Each CDR3 protein gets one entry after TCRdb re-called the 5' RACE reads with MiXCR. Of tens of thousands of distinct CDR3 sequences in the sample, 12% to 15% are singletons; the top ten hold approximately 30%. The sequencing input was PBMCs. These receptors were collected from a woman in her fifties or sixties with HTLV-1-associated myelopathy (HAM/TSP).

This clonotype was picked up many times. J is TRBJ2-1 and V is TRBV28; D is possibly TRBD1 or TRBD2 (6 bases each). V was clipped by 3 bases and J by 7 bases, with 16 bases between them. CDR3 size: 15 residues. Germline assignment: CDR1 MDHEN and CDR2 SYDVKM. The CDR3 nucleotides read TGTGCCAGCAGTTTTGGGGGGCAGGGCGTGAATGAGCAGTTCTTC. It yields the protein CASSFGGQGVNEQFF.

There are many counts of this clonotype. This chain uses TRBV6-5 with TRBJ1-3, with D maybe TRBD1 (5 bases). The V end lost 7 bases, the J end lost 0 bases, and 13 bases lay between the germline ends. Germline loops: CDR1 MNHEY, CDR2 SVGAGI. The CDR3 is 15 amino acids. CDR3 coding DNA: TGTGCCAGCACGGGGGACTTCTCCTCTGGAAACACCATATATTTT. Protein product: CASTGDFSSGNTIYF.

The table lists this clonotype with many counts. The gene calls are TRBV20-1 and TRBJ2-1; 8 nucleotides align to TRBD2. The V segment lost 5 bases and the J segment 6 bases; nucleotides outside the gene matches: 3. CDR3 length: 12 amino acids. From germline, CDR1 is DFQATT and CDR2 SNEGSKA (reference sequence). CDR3 DNA sequence: TGCAGTGCTTCGGGGGGGCCCAATGAGCAGTTCTTC. Protein: CSASGGPNEQFF.

With respect to this clonotype: A much larger clone lies one base from this, so it may be a read error. The rearrangement uses TRBV5-5 and TRBJ1-4; no clear D gene. Germline V lookup: CDR1 SGHKS, CDR2 YYEKEE (reference sequence). The CDR3 totals 14 residues. CDR3 in amino acids: CASSSTATNQKLFF. The CDR3 DNA follows: TGTGCCAGCAGCTCGACGGCTACTAATCAAAAACTGTTTTTT.

This clonotype has at least ten counts. This chain connects TRBV9 to TRBJ1-2, with 9 bases aligning to TRBD1. V lost 3 bases to trimming and J lost 2 bases; unmatched junction nucleotides: 17. There are 19 residues in the CDR3. Germline V gives CDR1 SGDLS, CDR2 YYNGEE. The CDR3 region is CASSGGPSPLDRGNYGYTF. The CDR3 coding sequence is TGTGCCAGCAGCGGCGGTCCCTCTCCATTGGACAGGGGAAACTATGGCTACACCTTC.

In its sample, this clonotype was seen many times. The chain links TRBV7-8 to TRBJ2-3; D is perhaps TRBD1 or TRBD2 (5 bases each). Germline lookup yields CDR1 SGHVS and CDR2 FQNEAQ. The CDR3 extends over 14 amino acids. V gave up 2 bases and J gave up 2 bases, with 8 bases separating them. CDR3 in DNA: TGTGCCAGCAGCTTACGGGACGTCACAGATACGCAGTATTTT. The encoded protein is CASSLRDVTDTQYF.

This clonotype was found many times. The chain couples TRBV7-2 to TRBJ2-3; no reliable D call. The CDR3 consists of 11 residues. V dropped 5 bases and J dropped 8 bases, with 8 bases sitting between them. Per germline, CDR1 SGHTA and CDR2 FQGNSA. The CDR3 bases are TGTGCCAGCAGCCCCCGCGGTACGCAGTATTTT. This codes for CASSPRGTQYF.

This clonotype occurred many times. V gene TRBV6-2 or TRBV6-3 combines with J gene TRBJ1-1; a weak D match, TRBD1 (5 bases). CDR1 is MNHEY and CDR2 is SVGEGT in the germline V gene. The CDR3 runs 14 residues. V was shortened by 4 bases and J by 4 bases, with 13 bases between the two germline ends. The CDR3 region has the DNA TGTGCCAGCAGTTGGGACCCGCGGGGCACTGAAGCTTTCTTT. It encodes CASSWDPRGTEAFF.

Comments on this clonotype: Mismatch with germline at one junction end may stem from a read error. V usage is TRBV12-3 or TRBV12-4 and J usage is TRBJ1-3; D uncertain. The CDR3 length is 14 residues. CDR3 loop: CASILRGSGNTIYF. In DNA form, the CDR3 reads TGTGCTAGCATTTTACGGGGTTCTGGAAACACCATATATTTT.

Ten or more counts support this clonotype. The gene calls are TRBV9 and TRBJ1-1; TRBD1 matches 7 bases. This CDR3 has 13 residues. The junction had 7 bases not matched to a gene; V was cut back by 0 bases and J by 11 bases. Germline loops: CDR1 SGDLS, CDR2 YYNGEE. CDR3 sequence reads: CASSVGQGVVAFF. DNA of the CDR3: TGTGCCAGCAGCGTAGGACAGGGAGTGGTGGCTTTCTTT.

This clonotype came up many times. This chain connects TRBV5-1 to TRBJ1-2, with 7 bases aligning to TRBD1. Germline V lookup: CDR1 SGHRS, CDR2 YFSETQ. V was pared by 0 bases and J by 7 bases, with 6 bases of the junction left unmatched. CDR3 length equals 14 residues. The CDR3 DNA reads TGCGCCAGCAGCTTGGAGCAGGGGGGAGTTGGCTACACCTTC. Translation gives CASSLEQGGVGYTF.

The chain links TRBV7-2 to TRBJ1-5; TRBD1 is a possible D gene (6 bases). The V end was cut by 2 bases, the J end by 9 bases, with 17 bases between. The CDR3 runs to 15 residues. Germline CDR1 SGHTA, CDR2 FQGNSA. CDR3 DNA: TGTGCCAGCAGCTTAATCGGGACAACTTATGTGCCCCAGCATTTT. This translates into CASSLIGTTYVPQHF.

This clonotype was seen ten or more times. V gene TRBV12-3 or TRBV12-4 combines with J gene TRBJ1-5; possibly TRBD1 for D (6 bases). CDR3 size: 15 residues. Trimming took 6 bases from V and 4 from J, leaving 16 bases between them. The CDR3 is CASSPPGDENQPQHF. In nucleotides, the CDR3 is TGTGCCAGCAGCCCACCAGGGGACGAAAATCAGCCCCAGCATTTT.